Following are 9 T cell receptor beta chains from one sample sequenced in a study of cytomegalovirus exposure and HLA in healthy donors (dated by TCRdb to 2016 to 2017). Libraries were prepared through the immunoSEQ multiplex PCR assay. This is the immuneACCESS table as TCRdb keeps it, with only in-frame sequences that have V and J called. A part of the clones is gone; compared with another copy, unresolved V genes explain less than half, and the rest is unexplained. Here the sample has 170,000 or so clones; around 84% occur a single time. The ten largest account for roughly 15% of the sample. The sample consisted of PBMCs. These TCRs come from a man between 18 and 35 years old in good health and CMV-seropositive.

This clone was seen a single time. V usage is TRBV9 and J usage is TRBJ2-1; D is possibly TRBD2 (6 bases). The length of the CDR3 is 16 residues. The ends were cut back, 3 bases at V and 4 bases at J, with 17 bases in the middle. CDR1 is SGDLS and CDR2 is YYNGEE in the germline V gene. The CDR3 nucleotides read TGTGCCAGCAGCGCCGGGGGTGGGCGGGGTTACAATGAGCAGTTCTTC. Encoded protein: CASSAGGGRGYNEQFF.

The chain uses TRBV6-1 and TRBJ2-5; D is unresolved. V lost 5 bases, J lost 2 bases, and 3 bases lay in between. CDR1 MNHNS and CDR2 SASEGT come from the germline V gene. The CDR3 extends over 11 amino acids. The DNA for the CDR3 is TGTGCCAGCAGTCAGCAAGAGACCCAGTACTTC. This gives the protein CASSQQETQYF.

In DNA, the CDR3 is TGTGCCAGCAGCTATGCTTCAGGGAATGGCTACACCTTC. Protein sequence: CASSYASGNGYTF. J is TRBJ1-2 and V is TRBV5-6, with TRBD1 as a possible D gene (5 bases). Between the trimmed V and J ends, which lost 3 bases and 6 bases, there was a span of 12 bases. The CDR3 is 13 amino acids. Germline values: CDR1 SGHDT, CDR2 YYEEEE.

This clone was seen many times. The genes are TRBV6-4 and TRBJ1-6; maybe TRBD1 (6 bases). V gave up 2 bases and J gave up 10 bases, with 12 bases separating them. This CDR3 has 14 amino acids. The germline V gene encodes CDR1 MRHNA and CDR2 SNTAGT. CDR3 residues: CASSDGGQGSPLHF. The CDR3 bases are TGTGCCAGCAGTGACGGGGGACAAGGATCACCCCTCCACTTT.

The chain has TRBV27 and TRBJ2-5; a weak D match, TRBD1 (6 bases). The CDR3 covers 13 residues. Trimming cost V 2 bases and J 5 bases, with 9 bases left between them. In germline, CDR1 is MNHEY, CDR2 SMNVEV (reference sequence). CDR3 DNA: TGTGCCAGCAGTTTAGGGGGCTTTGAGACCCAGTACTTC. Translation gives CASSLGGFETQYF.

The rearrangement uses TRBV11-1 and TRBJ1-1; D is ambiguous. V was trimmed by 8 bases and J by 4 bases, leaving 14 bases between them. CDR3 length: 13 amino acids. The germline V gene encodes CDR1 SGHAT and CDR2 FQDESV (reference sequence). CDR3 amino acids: CASSLGASTEAFF. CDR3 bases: TGTGCCAGCTCCCTGGGAGCTAGCACTGAAGCTTTCTTT.

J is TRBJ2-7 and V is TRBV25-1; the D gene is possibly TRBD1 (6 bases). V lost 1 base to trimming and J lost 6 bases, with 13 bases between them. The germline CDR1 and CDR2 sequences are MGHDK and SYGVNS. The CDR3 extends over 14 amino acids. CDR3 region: CASSESGRGPEQYF. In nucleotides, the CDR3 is TGTGCCAGCAGTGAATCGGGCAGGGGTCCCGAGCAGTACTTC.

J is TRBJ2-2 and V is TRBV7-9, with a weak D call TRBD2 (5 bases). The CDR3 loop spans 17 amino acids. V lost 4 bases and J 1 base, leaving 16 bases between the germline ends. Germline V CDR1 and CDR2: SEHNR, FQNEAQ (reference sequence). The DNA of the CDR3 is TGTGCCAGCAGCTACTATGGACTCCTCGGGAACACCGGGGAGCTGTTTTTT. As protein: CASSYYGLLGNTGELFF.

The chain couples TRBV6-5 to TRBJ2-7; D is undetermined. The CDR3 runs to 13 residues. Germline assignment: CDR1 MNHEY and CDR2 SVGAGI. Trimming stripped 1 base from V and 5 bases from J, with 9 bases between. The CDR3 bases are TGTGCCAGCAGTTACTTGACCGGAGACGAGCAGTACTTC. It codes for CASSYLTGDEQYF.